This TCR beta chain was sequenced in a study of blood T cell repertoires in COVID-19. Turning to the study itself: Both acute and convalescent COVID-19 samples were obtained from the United States, Italy and Spain.

Germline CDR1 MNHEY, CDR2 SVGAGI. CDR3 length: 16 amino acids. The junction had 10 bases not matched to a gene; V was cut back by 1 base and J by 8 bases. Clones were read by immunoSEQ multiplex PCR, and TCRdb kept only the in-frame ones, dropping some. The sample lists 34,000 or so clones; about nine tenths were seen once. This sequence originates from a man aged 50 to 60 with active or convalescent COVID-19. The chain uses TRBV6-5 and TRBJ1-4; TRBD1 matches 7 bases. The sample was peripheral blood. CDR3 residues: CASSYWRSKGAEKLFF. The CDR3 DNA follows: TGTGCCAGCAGTTACTGGCGCTCTAAGGGGGCGGAAAAACTGTTTTTT.